This T cell receptor beta chain is drawn from a study of shared clonotypes between healthy human individuals. Findings of the study overall: Only a few donors were included, so the genetic and exposure-history diversity represented was limited. Naive subsets, compared against memory subsets, generally had larger estimated richness values.

About this clone: Its target is unknown. A much larger clone is a single base away; this may be a read error. This same CDR3 is encoded by further DNA sequences in the sample.

Profiling relied on immunoSEQ multiplex PCR, and the TCRdb table lists in-frame clones only, not all of them. The sample consists of 550,000 to 850,000 clones, roughly 72% of them appearing once. Germline assignment: CDR1 LNHDA and CDR2 SQIVND (reference sequence). Trimming removed 3 bases from V and 7 bases from J, with 6 bases in between. This CDR3 is built from 11 residues. The sample taken for sequencing was memory CD4+ T cells sorted from blood. Regarding subset: CD45RA-negative fraction. The chain is built from TRBV19 and TRBJ1-2; D ambiguous. This receptor was identified in a woman in her 30s in good health. The CDR3 DNA sequence: TGTGCCAGTAGTATGAAGATTGGCTACACCTTC. Translated, it gives CASSMKIGYTF. The complete variable domain, with remaining parts taken from reference TRBV19 and TRBJ1-2, reads DGGITQSPKYLFRKEGQNVTLSCEQNLNHDAMYWYRQDPGQGLRLIYYSQIVNDFQKGDIAEGYSVSREKKESFPLTVTSAQKNPTAFYLCASSMKIGYTFGSGTRLTVV.